The 27 T cell receptor beta chains given below trace back to one sample, sequenced in a study of cytomegalovirus exposure and HLA in healthy donors (dated by TCRdb to 2016 to 2017). Library prep was done by the immunoSEQ multiplex PCR assay. A mixture of 60 forward primers for TCR Vbeta segments and 13 reverse primers for TCR Jbeta segments was used in the multiplex PCR. This is the immuneACCESS table as TCRdb keeps it, with only in-frame sequences that have V and J called. A part of the clones is gone; compared with another copy, unresolved V genes explain less than half, and the rest is unexplained. This sample is represented by some 80,000 clones; around 73% of them were singletons. Of the sample, 3% to 3.5% is held by the ten largest clones. The sequencing input was PBMCs. The receptors stem from a man aged 50 or older in good health and CMV-seronegative.

V is TRBV6-1 and J is TRBJ1-5; D may be TRBD1 (5 bases). Germline CDR1 MNHNS, CDR2 SASEGT. The germline V and J ends were trimmed by 1 base and 3 bases, with 13 bases remaining between them. The CDR3 extends over 16 amino acids. DNA of the CDR3: TGTGCCAGCAGTGAAGAAGGGACTTCTTACAATCAGCCCCAGCATTTT. This encodes CASSEEGTSYNQPQHF.

A single count supports this clone. This chain links TRBV11-2 with TRBJ1-3; perhaps TRBD1 as D (6 bases). Germline CDR1 and CDR2: SGHAT and FQNNGV. V shed 5 bases and J shed 0 bases, with 8 bases lying between them. The CDR3 runs to 14 residues. CDR3 nucleotides: TGTGCCAGCAGCCCAGGGGTCTCTGGAAACACCATATATTTT. Translation gives CASSPGVSGNTIYF.

This clone has more than one count but fewer than ten. The V call is TRBV30, the J call TRBJ2-7; tentatively, D is TRBD1 (5 bases). V gave up 0 bases and J gave up 3 bases, with 15 bases separating them. Germline-derived CDR1 and CDR2 are GTSNPN and SVGIG (reference sequence). This CDR3 has 15 amino acids. The CDR3 coding sequence is TGTGCCTGGAGTGTAGGCCAGGGTAAGGTCTACGAGCAGTACTTC. Amino acid sequence: CAWSVGQGKVYEQYF.

The V call is TRBV7-2, the J call TRBJ2-5, with 8 bases aligning to TRBD1. Per the germline V gene, CDR1 is SGHTA and CDR2 is FQGNSA. With 4 bases clipped from V and 5 bases from J, the junction kept 6 bases outside the gene matches. The CDR3 runs 14 residues. Here the CDR3 DNA reads TGTGCCAGCAGCTCCCGGACAGGGCGGGAGACCCAGTACTTC. Translation gives CASSSRTGRETQYF.

The chain carries TRBV27 and TRBJ1-6; 8 nucleotides align to TRBD1. V gave up 6 bases and J gave up 0 bases; unmatched junction bases: 7. The CDR3 loop spans 17 amino acids. Germline CDR1 and CDR2: MNHEY and SMNVEV (reference sequence). The CDR3 nucleotides are TGTGCCAGCAGCCCGGACAGGGAGAGCTCCTATAATTCACCCCTCCACTTT. Its translation is CASSPDRESSYNSPLHF.

This clone was seen a single time. The chain carries TRBV7-9 and TRBJ2-7; D is possibly TRBD2 (6 bases). The length of the CDR3 is 14 residues. Germline-derived CDR1 and CDR2 are SEHNR and FQNEAQ (reference sequence). V dropped 1 base and J dropped 4 bases, with 11 bases sitting between them. CDR3 loop: CASSLVEGPYEQYF. CDR3 DNA: TGTGCCAGCAGCTTAGTGGAGGGTCCATACGAGCAGTACTTC.

This chain uses TRBV4-3 with TRBJ1-4; TRBD1 agrees at 7 bases. CDR3 length: 14 amino acids. V trimming: 3 bases; J trimming: 8 bases; junction bases outside the gene matches: 6. Germline CDR1 is LGHNA and CDR2 is YSLEER. The CDR3 coding sequence is TGCGCCAGCAGCCACAACAGGGGAGAAGAAAAACTGTTTTTT. Translation: CASSHNRGEEKLFF.

This clone was counted only a few times. The V call is TRBV30, the J call TRBJ2-5; 12 nucleotides match TRBD2. This CDR3 has 15 amino acids. Losses at the gene ends were 5 bases for V and 6 bases for J; bases not matched to a gene: 10. Germline CDR1 reads GTSNPN; CDR2 reads SVGIG (reference sequence). DNA for the CDR3: TGTGCCTGGGAGAACAAAGGACTAGCGGGGCAGACCCAGTACTTC. Its translation is CAWENKGLAGQTQYF.

The V call is TRBV23-1, the J call TRBJ1-1; maybe TRBD1 (5 bases). TRBV23-1 counts as an open reading frame of uncertain function. Trimming removed 3 bases from V and 6 bases from J, with 14 bases in between. This CDR3 spans 14 amino acids. The CDR3 DNA reads TGCGCCAGCAGTCACGGCAGGGTGTACGCTGAAGCTTTCTTT. Translated, it gives CASSHGRVYAEAFF.

The rearrangement uses TRBV10-3 and TRBJ1-5; 11 positions agree with TRBD1. Germline CDR1 and CDR2: ENHRY and SYGVKD. With 3 bases clipped from V and 2 bases from J, the junction kept 3 bases outside the gene matches. The CDR3 is made up of 16 amino acids. The CDR3 bases are TGTGCCATCAGTGACTCGGGACAGGGGGGCAATCAGCCCCAGCATTTT. Its translation: CAISDSGQGGNQPQHF.

V is TRBV14 and J is TRBJ1-2, with D maybe TRBD1 (6 bases). This CDR3 comprises 14 residues. Germline-derived CDR1 and CDR2 are SGHDN and FVKESK. Trimming took off 0 bases at V and 3 bases at J, with 8 bases between the two ends. The CDR3 DNA reads TGTGCCAGCAGCCAAGATTCAGGGGACTATGGCTACACCTTC. It translates to CASSQDSGDYGYTF.

The chain has TRBV2 and TRBJ1-1, with 9 positions matching TRBD1. In germline, CDR1 is SNHLY, CDR2 FYNNEI. The CDR3 consists of 12 residues. The ends lost 8 bases at V and 4 bases at J; junction bases unmatched: 2. As DNA, the CDR3 is TGTGCCAGCGGGGGACAGGGCACTGAAGCTTTCTTT. This gives the protein CASGGQGTEAFF.

The chain joins TRBV7-9 to TRBJ1-4; the match to TRBD1 covers 7 bases. This CDR3 is built from 16 residues. The germline V gene has CDR1 SEHNR and CDR2 FQNEAQ (reference sequence). With 4 bases clipped from V and 6 bases from J, the junction kept 11 bases outside the gene matches. The CDR3 region is CASSSLWQGGDEKLFF. The CDR3 nucleotides are TGTGCCAGCAGCTCCCTGTGGCAGGGGGGAGATGAAAAACTGTTTTTT.

This chain links TRBV27 with TRBJ1-1; the D gene is possibly TRBD1 (6 bases). V was shortened by 6 bases and J by 4 bases, with 15 bases between the two germline ends. The length of the CDR3 is 14 residues. Germline V gene data show CDR1 as MNHEY and CDR2 as SMNVEV (reference sequence). The CDR3 nucleotides read TGTGCCAGCAGGGTAGGTGGGGGCCGCACTGAAGCTTTCTTT. Encoded protein: CASRVGGGRTEAFF.

V is TRBV6-6 and J is TRBJ2-3; 7 bases agree with TRBD2. The junction had 8 bases not matched to a gene; V was cut back by 8 bases and J by 6 bases. Germline CDR1 and CDR2: MNHNY and SVGAGI (reference sequence). The CDR3 is 13 residues long. CDR3 loop: CASGAGPVDTQYF. The CDR3 DNA sequence: TGTGCCAGCGGAGCGGGGCCAGTGGATACGCAGTATTTT.

This clone has just one count. The rearrangement joins TRBV27 to TRBJ2-5, with TRBD1 matching over 7 bases. J lost 1 base, V lost 5 bases, and 1 base had no gene match. The CDR3 runs 13 residues. Germline CDR1 MNHEY, CDR2 SMNVEV (reference sequence). DNA for the CDR3: TGTGCCAGCAGTCGGGACAGCCAAGAGACCCAGTACTTC. Translated, it gives CASSRDSQETQYF.

V gene TRBV6-1 combines with J gene TRBJ1-6; TRBD1 is a possible D gene (5 bases). CDR1 and CDR2 (germline): MNHNS, SASEGT. V lost 4 bases to trimming and J lost 8 bases, with 15 bases between them. CDR3 length: 15 residues. The CDR3 nucleotides read TGTGCCAGCAGTGTAACGAGCCTACAGGATTCACCCCTCCACTTT. This encodes CASSVTSLQDSPLHF.

The gene calls are TRBV18 and TRBJ1-1, with TRBD1 identical over 7 bases. Germline CDR1 reads KGHSH; CDR2 reads LQKENI. With 4 bases clipped from V and 1 base from J, the junction kept 6 bases outside the gene matches. The CDR3 is 15 residues long. The CDR3 bases are TGTGCCAGCTCACTCGGACAGGCGGCGAACACTGAAGCTTTCTTT. Amino acids: CASSLGQAANTEAFF.

In this sample, this clone turned up a few times. This chain connects TRBV5-1 to TRBJ1-4; D is possibly TRBD1 (5 bases). This CDR3 region has 15 residues. V lost 1 base and J 8 bases, leaving 15 bases between the germline ends. CDR1 is SGHRS and CDR2 is YFSETQ in the germline V gene. The DNA for the CDR3 is TGCGCCAGCAGCTTGAGGGAGGGGACGGGCGAAAAACTGTTTTTT. Amino acids: CASSLREGTGEKLFF.

V gene TRBV19 combines with J gene TRBJ1-1, with D perhaps TRBD1 (5 bases). CDR3 length: 13 amino acids. The V gene lost 6 bases and the J gene lost 5 bases, with 13 bases spanning the gap. Germline V gene sequence: CDR1 LNHDA, CDR2 SQIVND (reference sequence). This CDR3 is CASSSGGRTEAFF. As DNA, the CDR3 is TGTGCCAGTAGCTCGGGGGGAAGGACTGAAGCTTTCTTT.

The chain employs TRBV4-3 and TRBJ1-1, with D possibly TRBD1 on 6 matching bases. Germline lookup yields CDR1 LGHNA and CDR2 YSLEER. The V end lost 0 bases, the J end lost 6 bases, and 14 bases lay between the germline ends. The CDR3 length is 15 residues. In nucleotides, the CDR3 is TGCGCCAGCAGCCAAGATGGAAAGGGGGTCGCTGAAGCTTTCTTT. Protein: CASSQDGKGVAEAFF.

The rearrangement links TRBV11-3 to TRBJ2-1, with D possibly being TRBD1 (5 bases). This CDR3 contains 16 residues. Germline V lookup: CDR1 SGHNT, CDR2 YENEEA. V lost 7 bases and J lost 8, with 24 bases in between. The DNA of the CDR3 is TGTGCCAGCACCTTGGGGCTGGTGCACGCCAAGGATGAGCAGTTCTTC. It yields the protein CASTLGLVHAKDEQFF.

V usage is TRBV6-1 and J usage is TRBJ1-2; no reliable D call. Trimming stripped 8 bases from V and 5 bases from J, with 12 bases between. There are 12 residues in the CDR3. Germline V lookup: CDR1 MNHNS, CDR2 SASEGT. In DNA, the CDR3 is TGTGCCAGCGCCTCGACAAGATATGGCTACACCTTC. This translates into CASASTRYGYTF.

The chain employs TRBV7-2 and TRBJ2-5; D gene ambiguous. The CDR3 contains 13 residues. The V gene lost 5 bases and the J gene lost 2 bases, with 9 bases spanning the gap. Germline assignment: CDR1 SGHTA and CDR2 FQGNSA. DNA for the CDR3: TGTGCCAGCAGCCCGAGATGGCAAGAGACCCAGTACTTC. It encodes CASSPRWQETQYF.

The rearrangement links TRBV19 to TRBJ2-3; 7 bases map to TRBD1. The CDR3 consists of 15 residues. V lost 8 bases, J lost 1 base, and 9 bases stayed unmatched. Germline assignment: CDR1 LNHDA and CDR2 SQIVND (reference sequence). DNA of the CDR3: TGTGCCAGTCGTCCCCAGGGGGTAGGCACAGATACGCAGTATTTT. Its protein product is CASRPQGVGTDTQYF.

The V and J genes are TRBV15 and TRBJ2-3, with TRBD1 matching over 9 bases. The germline V gene has CDR1 LNHNV and CDR2 YYDKDF (reference sequence). Trimming at V came to 5 bases and at J to 2 bases, leaving 5 bases not matched to a gene. The CDR3 covers 15 residues. CDR3 region: CATSGRTGATDTQYF. The CDR3 nucleotides are TGTGCCACCAGCGGAAGGACAGGGGCCACAGATACGCAGTATTTT.

The CDR3 DNA reads as TGTGCCAGCAGTTTTGACATGAGCCCCTACAATGAGCAGTTCTTC. Protein product: CASSFDMSPYNEQFF. V is TRBV6-5 and J is TRBJ2-1; D unclear. There are 15 residues in the CDR3. Germline lookup yields CDR1 MNHEY and CDR2 SVGAGI. Trimming removed 4 bases at V and 2 bases at J, with 12 bases between.